Below, 2 T cell receptor beta chains from the same sample are listed, as sequenced in a study of T cell changes during pregnancy in multiple sclerosis. The protocol was immunoSEQ multiplex PCR, while the TCRdb copy is restricted to in-frame clones and leaves out a portion. The sample includes approximately 23,000 clones, about nine tenths seen only once; the top ten take roughly 0.68%. The sequences come from CD4+ T cells from peripheral blood mononuclear cells, collected after pregnancy. The receptor source for this set is a female donor in good health, enrolled as a control in a pregnancy study.

CDR3: CASTTSGPSTDTQYF. The DNA of the CDR3 is TGTGCCAGCACTACTAGCGGCCCAAGCACAGATACGCAGTATTTT. This chain links TRBV28 with TRBJ2-3; 8 bases match TRBD2. Trimming cost V 7 bases and J 0 bases; bases outside gene matches: 6. The CDR3 spans 15 residues. Germline lookup yields CDR1 MDHEN and CDR2 SYDVKM.

The rearrangement links TRBV7-8 to TRBJ1-2; weak D call: TRBD1 (6 bases). From germline, CDR1 is SGHVS and CDR2 FQNEAQ. V lost 4 bases to trimming and J lost 3 bases, with 9 bases between them. The CDR3 totals 13 residues. The CDR3 DNA sequence: TGTGCCAGCAGCTCTACAGGGTACTATGGCTACACCTTC. Amino acid sequence: CASSSTGYYGYTF.